Each of the 25 T cell receptor beta chains below was sequenced from the same sample in a study of identical twins. Each CDR3 protein is one row after TCRdb ran MiXCR on the 5' RACE reads. The sample yields 250,000 to 300,000 distinct CDR3 sequences, approximately 8.6% seen once. This sample was shared with a second study, whose subject was yellow fever vaccine responses in identical twins.

Sequencing was carried out using CD8+ T cells sorted from blood. The receptors derive from a woman aged 18 to 35 in good health.

This clonotype was seen at least ten times. The chain is built from TRBV4-1 and TRBJ2-7, with D possibly matching TRBD2 (6 bases). Trimming pared 1 base from V and 1 base from J, leaving 11 bases between. The CDR3 sequence is 15 residues long. The germline V gene encodes CDR1 MGHRA and CDR2 YSYEKL. CDR3 residues: CASSQVSSGSYEQYF. In DNA form, the CDR3 reads TGCGCCAGCAGCCAAGTTTCAAGCGGGTCCTACGAGCAGTACTTC.

A few counts support this clonotype. The rearrangement joins TRBV7-9 to TRBJ1-1, with 7 bases that match TRBD1. There are 13 residues in the CDR3. CDR1 is SEHNR, CDR2 FQNEAQ, per germline (reference sequence). The V and J ends lost 5 bases and 4 bases, in that order; junction bases with no gene match: 4. The CDR3: CASSRGQSTEAFF. In DNA, the CDR3 is TGTGCCAGCAGCCGGGGACAGAGCACTGAAGCTTTCTTT.

This clonotype was recorded many times. The chain joins TRBV18 to TRBJ2-3; possibly TRBD2 for D (5 bases). The length of the CDR3 is 15 residues. V lost 4 bases and J lost 0, with 11 bases in between. Germline CDR1 is KGHSH and CDR2 is LQKENI. The CDR3, as DNA: TGTGCCAGCTCACGTGGCGGGCCTAGCACAGATACGCAGTATTTT. It encodes CASSRGGPSTDTQYF.

At least ten counts were recorded for this clonotype. The gene calls are TRBV12-3 or TRBV12-4 and TRBJ1-5; D possibly corresponds to TRBD1 (6 bases). V shed 8 bases and J shed 3 bases, with 17 bases lying between them. The CDR3 spans 15 residues. CDR3 bases: TGTGCCAGCGGTCCCGGGGGGGCGTTCAATCAGCCCCAGCATTTT. The encoded protein is CASGPGGAFNQPQHF.

This clonotype was picked up a small number of times. In DNA form, the CDR3 reads TGTGCCAGCGTGGGACTATATAGCAATCAGCCCCAGCATTTT. Its translation is CASVGLYSNQPQHF. This chain uses TRBV6-1 with TRBJ1-5, with D possibly TRBD1 on 5 matching bases. The CDR3 runs to 14 residues. V was pared by 8 bases and J by 0 bases, with 11 bases between. Germline loops: CDR1 MNHNS, CDR2 SASEGT.

This clonotype appeared a few times. The gene calls are TRBV9 and TRBJ2-4; 7 bases fit TRBD2. The CDR3 spans 17 residues. Germline CDR1 reads SGDLS; CDR2 reads YYNGEE. The J segment lost 8 bases and the V segment lost 3 bases, leaving 17 bases of the junction unmatched. CDR3 residues: CASSESSGGPVGDIQYF. The CDR3 DNA is TGTGCCAGCAGCGAGTCTAGCGGAGGACCAGTGGGGGACATTCAGTACTTC.

Ten or more counts support this clonotype. Written as DNA, the CDR3 is TGTGCCAGCAGTGCCCAAGGACGGGAGAACACTGAAGCTTTCTTT. This codes for CASSAQGRENTEAFF. The rearrangement joins TRBV25-1 to TRBJ1-1; the D is unclear. V lost 4 bases to trimming and J lost 1 base, with 13 bases between them. The germline CDR1 and CDR2 sequences are MGHDK and SYGVNS. The length of the CDR3 is 15 residues.

The gene calls are TRBV20-1 and TRBJ2-7; 8 nucleotides align to TRBD2. Trimming cost V 6 bases and J 0 bases; bases outside gene matches: 10. The CDR3 totals 15 residues. Germline lookup yields CDR1 DFQATT and CDR2 SNEGSKA (reference sequence). CDR3 sequence reads: CSAKGTRGDSYEQYF. CDR3 bases: TGCAGTGCAAAGGGGACTAGAGGAGACTCCTACGAGCAGTACTTC.

The chain joins TRBV6-2 or TRBV6-3 to TRBJ2-4; a weak D match, TRBD2 (6 bases). V was cut by 4 bases and J by 1 base, with 14 bases left in between. Germline CDR1 reads MNHEY; CDR2 reads SVGEGT. CDR3 size: 16 residues. In DNA form, the CDR3 reads TGTGCCAGCAGTTTTCTAGCGCCATCGGCCAAAAACATTCAGTACTTC. Its protein product is CASSFLAPSAKNIQYF.

There are many counts of this clonotype. The V gene is TRBV5-1, the J gene TRBJ1-2; TRBD1 aligns across 9 bases. The V gene's germline CDR1 is SGHRS and CDR2 YFSETQ. The CDR3 is 17 residues long. After removal of 4 bases from V and 0 bases from J, the junction contained 10 bases not matched to a gene. The CDR3 nucleotides read TGCGCCAGCAGCACAGACAGGACAGGGGTCCCTAACTATGGCTACACCTTC. Its translation is CASSTDRTGVPNYGYTF.

This clonotype was counted ten times or more. The chain couples TRBV12-3 or TRBV12-4 to TRBJ1-2, with D maybe TRBD1 (5 bases). The CDR3 runs to 14 residues. V lost 6 bases and J lost 3, with 14 bases in between. In nucleotides, the CDR3 is TGTGCCAGCAGCCGTGAGGGGAATCACTATGGCTACACCTTC. Protein: CASSREGNHYGYTF.

There are many counts of this clonotype. The chain links TRBV10-3 to TRBJ1-2, with D possibly being TRBD1 (5 bases). Per germline, CDR1 ENHRY and CDR2 SYGVKD. Trimming pared 3 bases from V and 0 bases from J, leaving 8 bases between. The CDR3 is made up of 14 amino acids. CDR3 bases: TGTGCCATCAGTGACGGGGGGTCTAACTATGGCTACACCTTC. Protein sequence: CAISDGGSNYGYTF.

Remarks on this clonotype: Given a much more abundant clone one base away, this may be a read error. The rearrangement links TRBV4-1 to TRBJ2-7, with D tentatively TRBD1 (5 bases). Trimming took off 4 bases at V and 2 bases at J, with 9 bases between the two ends. The CDR3 has 13 residues. From germline, CDR1 is MGHRA and CDR2 YSYEKL. The CDR3 nucleotides are TGCGCCAGCAGCCGGGCACAGGCCTACGAGCAGTACTTC. It specifies CASSRAQAYEQYF.

The J gene is TRBJ1-4, the V gene TRBV7-8; D gene ambiguous. The V gene's germline CDR1 is SGHVS and CDR2 FQNEAQ. The CDR3 is made up of 15 amino acids. Trimming took 2 bases from V and 4 from J, leaving 11 bases between them. The CDR3 reads CASSLNSLLNEKLFF. CDR3 in DNA: TGTGCCAGCAGCTTAAATTCTCTCCTTAATGAAAAACTGTTTTTT. Drawing the rest from reference TRBV7-8 and TRBJ1-4, the complete variable domain is GAGVSQSPRYKVAKRGQDVALRCDPISGHVSLFWYQQALGQGPEFLTYFQNEAQLDKSGLPSDRFFAERPEGSVSTLKIQRTQQEDSAVYLCASSLNSLLNEKLFFGSGTQLSVL.

Ten or more counts support this clonotype. The DNA for the CDR3 is TGTGCCAGCAGCCCCATTGAGGGGATAGACTACGAGCAGTACTTC. Translating gives CASSPIEGIDYEQYF. The chain links TRBV7-2 to TRBJ2-7; the D gene could be TRBD1 or TRBD2 (5 bases each). V was cut by 5 bases and J by 3 bases, with 17 bases left in between. The CDR3 is made up of 15 amino acids. CDR1 is SGHTA, CDR2 FQGNSA, per germline.

The sample holds a few counts of this clonotype. The chain carries TRBV7-9 and TRBJ2-7; D is ambiguous. This CDR3 has 13 amino acids. V shed 5 bases and J shed 6 bases, with 14 bases lying between them. Germline values: CDR1 SEHNR, CDR2 FQNEAQ (reference sequence). The DNA for the CDR3 is TGTGCCAGCAGCCCGACCGCCGGCCCCGAGCAGTACTTC. Translated: CASSPTAGPEQYF.

The sample holds many counts of this clonotype. The chain has TRBV6-5 and TRBJ2-1; D ambiguous. Deletions cut 0 bases from V and 4 bases from J, with 4 bases between. Germline V gene data show CDR1 as MNHEY and CDR2 as SVGAGI. The CDR3 totals 13 residues. The CDR3 reads CASSYSTYNEQFF. For the CDR3, the DNA is TGTGCCAGCAGTTACTCGACATACAATGAGCAGTTCTTC.

In its sample, this clonotype was seen many times. The genes are TRBV12-3 or TRBV12-4 and TRBJ2-1; TRBD2 matches 7 bases. This CDR3 spans 15 amino acids. The trim removed 5 bases at V and 6 bases at J, leaving 10 bases unmatched. CDR3 region: CASSRSEAGVNEQFF. The CDR3, as DNA: TGTGCCAGCAGTCGAAGCGAGGCGGGGGTCAATGAGCAGTTCTTC.

In its sample, this clonotype was seen a few times. V and J are TRBV7-9 and TRBJ1-1; weak D call: TRBD1 (5 bases). CDR1 is SEHNR, CDR2 FQNEAQ, per germline (reference sequence). This CDR3 region has 15 residues. V lost 5 bases to trimming and J lost 1 base, with 14 bases between them. CDR3 nucleotide sequence: TGTGCCAGCAGCCGCCCAAGGGGCGAGAACACTGAAGCTTTCTTT. Amino acids: CASSRPRGENTEAFF.

This clonotype was recorded a few times. V usage is TRBV12-3 or TRBV12-4 and J usage is TRBJ2-1; D tentatively reads TRBD1 or TRBD2 (5 bases each). The CDR3 has 15 residues. Trimming took 5 bases from V and 5 from J, leaving 16 bases between them. In DNA form, the CDR3 reads TGTGCCAGCAGTGGGCTAGGGTTGGGGGACAATGAGCAGTTCTTC. Translation: CASSGLGLGDNEQFF.

The chain employs TRBV9 and TRBJ2-1; weak D call: TRBD1 (5 bases). The CDR3 consists of 15 residues. CDR1 and CDR2 (germline): SGDLS, YYNGEE. V lost 1 base, J lost 9 bases, and 17 bases lay in between. The CDR3 sequence is CASSVLQVQVGEQFF. The CDR3 coding sequence is TGTGCCAGCAGCGTATTGCAAGTACAGGTTGGTGAGCAGTTCTTC.

A word on this clonotype: This may be a read error: a much more frequent sequence differs by one nucleotide. This chain joins TRBV7-2 and TRBJ2-3; no definite D call. This CDR3 is built from 15 residues. The germline CDR1 and CDR2 sequences are SGHTA and FQGNSA. The CDR3 reads CASSPRATGTETQYF. CDR3 bases: TGTGCCAGCAGCCCCCGGGCGACGGGCACAGAAACGCAGTATTTT.

There are many counts of this clonotype. This chain connects TRBV29-1 to TRBJ2-3, with D hard to call. V gave up 2 bases and J gave up 9 bases, with 15 bases separating them. The CDR3 is 13 residues long. Germline V gene data show CDR1 as SQVTM and CDR2 as ANQGSEA. CDR3 protein: CSVETGGQATQYF. DNA of the CDR3: TGCAGCGTTGAAACTGGTGGGCAGGCGACGCAGTATTTT.

This clonotype was picked up a small number of times. The chain has TRBV7-3 and TRBJ2-1; 8 bases line up with TRBD1. The germline V gene has CDR1 SGHTA and CDR2 FQGTGA. The V and J ends lost 4 bases and 4 bases, in that order; junction bases with no gene match: 6. The CDR3 is 15 amino acids. The CDR3 is CASSSGQGAYNEQFF. CDR3 DNA sequence: TGTGCCAGCAGCTCTGGACAGGGCGCGTACAATGAGCAGTTCTTC. The whole variable domain, filled in from reference TRBV7-3 and TRBJ2-1, reads GAGVSQTPSNKVTEKGKYVELRCDPISGHTALYWYRQSLGQGPEFLIYFQGTGAADDSGLPNDRFFAVRPEGSVSTLKIQRTERGDSAVYLCASSSGQGAYNEQFFGPGTRLTVL.

This clonotype was seen a handful of times. The genes are TRBV12-3 or TRBV12-4 and TRBJ1-1; 11 bases fit TRBD1. The CDR3 has 13 amino acids. With 5 bases clipped from V and 10 bases from J, the junction kept 6 bases outside the gene matches. The CDR3 coding sequence is TGTGCCAGCAGTGCCCGGGACAGGGGGTCAGCTTTCTTT. Its translation: CASSARDRGSAFF.